This T cell receptor beta chain originates from a study of T cell responses to AZD1222 COVID-19 vaccine. Trimming took off 1 base at V and 4 bases at J, with 11 bases between the two ends. The length of the CDR3 is 14 residues. Germline CDR1 is SEHNR and CDR2 is FQNEAQ (reference sequence). Clones were read by immunoSEQ multiplex PCR, and TCRdb kept only the in-frame ones, dropping some. The data hold 140,000 to 150,000 clones, with about nine tenths observed a single time. The chain carries TRBV7-9 and TRBJ2-7; D is unresolved. Sequenced material: peripheral blood, taken 28 days after the second AZD1222 dose. The clonotype was recovered from an adult who received the AZD1222 COVID-19 vaccine. The CDR3 sequence is CASSLDLTGYEQYF. The DNA for the CDR3 is TGTGCCAGCAGCTTAGACTTAACGGGTTACGAGCAGTACTTC.